This TCR beta chain was recorded in a study of T cell responses to AZD1222 COVID-19 vaccine. Overall study context: Both about-4-week and about-12-week second-dose recipients were combined.

To note about this clone: Antigen unknown.

Regarding the study as a whole: Within unmutated variant regions lay the reported targets of nearly half of spike-specific TCRs. Only 6 or 7 individuals given AZD1222 were seropositive at baseline. The donors showed a predominance of white British ancestry and of females, with possible underestimation of clonal diversity.

The protocol was immunoSEQ multiplex PCR, while the TCRdb copy is restricted to in-frame clones and leaves out a portion. The sample comprises some 150,000 clones, approximately 88% of which are singletons, and 2.9% rests with the top ten. V gave up 0 bases and J gave up 5 bases, with 16 bases separating them. There are 16 residues in the CDR3. Per the germline V gene, CDR1 is LNHNV and CDR2 is YYDKDF (reference sequence). Specimen: peripheral blood, collected on day 0 of AZD1222 vaccination. V and J are TRBV15 and TRBJ1-2; the D gene is possibly TRBD1 (5 bases). This receptor was taken from an adult in good health. The CDR3 loop is CATSRDKGNRMYGYTF. CDR3 coding DNA: TGTGCCACCAGCAGAGATAAGGGAAACAGGATGTATGGCTACACCTTC.